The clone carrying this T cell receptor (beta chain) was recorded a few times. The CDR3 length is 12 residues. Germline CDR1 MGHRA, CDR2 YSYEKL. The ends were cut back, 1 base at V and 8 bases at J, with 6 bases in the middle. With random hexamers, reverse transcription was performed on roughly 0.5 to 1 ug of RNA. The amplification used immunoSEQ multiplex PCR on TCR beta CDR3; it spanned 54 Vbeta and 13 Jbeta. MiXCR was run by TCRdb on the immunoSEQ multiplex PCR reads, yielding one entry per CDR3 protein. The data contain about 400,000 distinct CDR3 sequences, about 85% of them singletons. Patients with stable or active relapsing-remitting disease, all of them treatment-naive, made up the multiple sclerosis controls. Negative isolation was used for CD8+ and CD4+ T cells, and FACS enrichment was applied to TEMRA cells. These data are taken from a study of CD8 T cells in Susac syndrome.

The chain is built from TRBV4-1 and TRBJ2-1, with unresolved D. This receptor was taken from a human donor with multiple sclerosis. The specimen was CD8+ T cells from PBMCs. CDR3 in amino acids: CASSQGTDEQFF. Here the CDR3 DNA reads TGCGCCAGCAGCCAAGGTACCGATGAGCAGTTCTTC.